Listed below are T cell receptor beta chains from one sample, sequenced in a study of blood T cell repertoires in COVID-19. The protocol was immunoSEQ multiplex PCR, while the TCRdb copy is restricted to in-frame clones and leaves out a portion. This sample yields over 130,000 clones, of which approximately 84% are seen a single time; roughly 2.3% belongs to the top ten. Sequencing used peripheral blood. These receptors were collected from a man between 65 and 79 years old with acute or convalescent COVID-19. Both conserved end residues are part of each CDR3. Each record gives: D gene, J gene, V gene, CDR3 protein, CDR3 DNA. The D gene is left open where the match is weak.

TRBD1	TRBJ2-3	TRBV5-1	CASSLRTGGTTDTQYF	TGCGCCAGCAGCCTCAGGACAGGGGGCACAACAGATACGCAGTATTTT
NA	TRBJ2-2	TRBV5-1	CASSLVAGELFF	TGCGCCAGCAGCTTGGTTGCGGGGGAGCTGTTTTTT
TRBD1	TRBJ2-7	TRBV28	CASSPGQFYEQYF	TGTGCCAGCAGCCCGGGACAGTTTTACGAGCAGTACTTC
TRBD2	TRBJ2-5	TRBV18	CASSPRPASGNQETQYF	TGTGCCAGCTCACCGCGCCCGGCTAGCGGTAACCAAGAGACCCAGTACTTC
NA	TRBJ1-3	TRBV3-1/TRBV3-2	CASSQGPRWENTIYF	TGTGCCAGCAGCCAAGGTCCACGGTGGGAGAACACCATATATTTT
TRBD1	TRBJ2-5	TRBV12-5	CASGPGRTGETQYF	TGTGCTAGTGGACCTGGACGGACAGGAGAGACCCAGTACTTC
NA	TRBJ1-1	TRBV2	CASGREGQGRGEAFF	TGTGCCAGCGGTCGCGAGGGGCAGGGGCGAGGTGAAGCTTTCTTT
TRBD1	TRBJ1-2	TRBV5-4	CASSIAGTVSFGGYTF	TGTGCCAGCAGCATCGCCGGGACAGTCTCTTTCGGAGGCTACACCTTC
NA	TRBJ1-1	TRBV10-3	CAISTESNTEAFF	TGTGCCATCAGCACAGAGTCTAACACTGAAGCTTTCTTT
NA	TRBJ1-6	TRBV6-1	CASSESQGDSPLHF	TGTGCCAGCAGTGAAAGCCAGGGTGATTCACCCCTCCACTTT
NA	TRBJ1-5	TRBV7-2	CASSLVSGINQPQHF	TGTGCCAGCAGCTTAGTATCAGGGATCAATCAGCCCCAGCATTTT